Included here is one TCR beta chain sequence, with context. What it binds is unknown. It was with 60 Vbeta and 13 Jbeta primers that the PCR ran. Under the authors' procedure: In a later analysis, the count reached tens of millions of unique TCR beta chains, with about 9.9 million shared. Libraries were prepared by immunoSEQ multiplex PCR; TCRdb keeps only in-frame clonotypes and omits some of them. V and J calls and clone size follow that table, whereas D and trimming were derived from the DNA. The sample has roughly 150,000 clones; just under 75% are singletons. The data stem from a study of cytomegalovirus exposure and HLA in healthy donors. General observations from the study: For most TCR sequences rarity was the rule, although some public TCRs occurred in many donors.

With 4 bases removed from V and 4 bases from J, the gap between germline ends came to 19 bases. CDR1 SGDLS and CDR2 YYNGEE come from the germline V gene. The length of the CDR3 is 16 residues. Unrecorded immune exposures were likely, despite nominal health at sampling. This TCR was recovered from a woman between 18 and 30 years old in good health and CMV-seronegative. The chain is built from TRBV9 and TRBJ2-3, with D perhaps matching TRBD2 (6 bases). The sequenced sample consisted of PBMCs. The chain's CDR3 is CASSPEGREGADTQYF. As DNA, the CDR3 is TGTGCCAGCAGCCCGGAGGGCAGGGAAGGAGCAGATACGCAGTATTTT.